The present entry profiles one TCR beta chain with its context. As yet, its antigen is unknown. This specimen comes from a study of T cell responses to AZD1222 COVID-19 vaccine. Across the whole study: Pooling covered second doses at about 4 or about 12 weeks. Findings of the study overall: Baseline seropositivity occurred in only 5 to 7 AZD1222 recipients. Unmutated variant regions are reportedly the target of nearly half of TCRs that are spike-specific. It should be noted that donors were predominantly white British and more often female, and clonal diversity was possibly underestimated.

Profiled with immunoSEQ multiplex PCR; TCRdb holds only in-frame clones, not every one. The sample carries 150,000 to 180,000 clones, approximately 90% recorded once. The CDR3 is made up of 16 amino acids. V was cut by 0 bases and J by 2 bases, with 14 bases left in between. CDR1 SGDLS and CDR2 YYNGEE come from the germline V gene. Sequenced material: peripheral blood, taken on day 0 of AZD1222 vaccination. This receptor was obtained from an adult in good health. V and J are TRBV9 and TRBJ2-5; D uncertain. This CDR3 reads CASSVGATPRQETQYF. The CDR3 nucleotides read TGTGCCAGCAGCGTAGGGGCCACGCCGCGTCAAGAGACCCAGTACTTC.